Listed here is a single T cell receptor beta chain. This sample was taken from a study of blood T cell repertoires in COVID-19. Original data processing: Scientists estimated how many nucleated cells there were by amplifying reference gene primers. Some clones are missing from TCRdb's copy, which holds only in-frame ones; the method was immunoSEQ multiplex PCR. V, J and clone size are taken as reported in that table, and D and trimming were inferred from the DNA itself. The table lists 200,000 to 250,000 clones, approximately 84% of them singletons, with approximately 3% in the top ten. The CDR3 contains 15 residues. Looked up from germline, CDR1 is SGDLS and CDR2 is YYNGEE. The trim removed 2 bases at V and 5 bases at J, leaving 5 bases unmatched.

Sequencing was carried out using peripheral blood. The rearrangement links TRBV9 to TRBJ2-2; 8 bases align to TRBD1. This TCR was recovered from a woman aged 30 to 39 who had recovered from COVID-19. The CDR3 DNA reads as TGTGCCAGCAGCGTTGGACAGGGTAGTACCGGGGAGCTGTTTTTT. This gives the protein CASSVGQGSTGELFF.